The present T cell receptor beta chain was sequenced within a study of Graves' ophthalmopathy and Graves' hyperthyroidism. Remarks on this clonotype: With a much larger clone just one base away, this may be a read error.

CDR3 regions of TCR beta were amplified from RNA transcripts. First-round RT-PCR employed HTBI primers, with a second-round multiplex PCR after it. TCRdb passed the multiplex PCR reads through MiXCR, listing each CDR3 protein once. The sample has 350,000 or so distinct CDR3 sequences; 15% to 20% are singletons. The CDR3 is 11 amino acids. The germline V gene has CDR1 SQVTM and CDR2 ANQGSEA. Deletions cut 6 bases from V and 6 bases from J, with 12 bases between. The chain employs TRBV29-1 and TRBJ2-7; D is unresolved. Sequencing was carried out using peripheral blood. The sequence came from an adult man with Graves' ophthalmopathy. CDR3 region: CSVEMKTEQYF. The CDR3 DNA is TGCAGCGTCGAGATGAAGACCGAGCAGTACTTC.